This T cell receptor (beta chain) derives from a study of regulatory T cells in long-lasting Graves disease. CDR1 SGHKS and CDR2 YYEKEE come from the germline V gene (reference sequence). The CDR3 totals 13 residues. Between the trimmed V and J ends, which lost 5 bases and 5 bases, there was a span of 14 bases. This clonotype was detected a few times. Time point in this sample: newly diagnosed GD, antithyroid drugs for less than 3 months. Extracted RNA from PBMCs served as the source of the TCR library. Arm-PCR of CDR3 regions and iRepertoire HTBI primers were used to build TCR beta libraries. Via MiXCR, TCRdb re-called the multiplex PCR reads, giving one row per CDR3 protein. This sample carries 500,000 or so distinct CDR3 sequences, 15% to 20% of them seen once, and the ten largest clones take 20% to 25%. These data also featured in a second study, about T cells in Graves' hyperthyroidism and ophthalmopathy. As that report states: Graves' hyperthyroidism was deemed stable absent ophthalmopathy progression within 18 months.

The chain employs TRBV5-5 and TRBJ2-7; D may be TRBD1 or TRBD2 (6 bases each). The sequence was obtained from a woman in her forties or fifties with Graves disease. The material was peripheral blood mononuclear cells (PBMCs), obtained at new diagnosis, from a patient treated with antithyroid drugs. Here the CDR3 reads CASRRDTGDEQYF. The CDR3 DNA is TGTGCCAGCAGGCGGGACACGGGGGACGAGCAGTACTTC.